Listed below are T cell receptor beta chains from one sample, sequenced in a study of T-cell reconstitution after alpha-beta-depleted transplantation in children. In TCRdb, the PCR reads were re-called with MiXCR into one record per CDR3 protein. The sample includes about 600,000 distinct CDR3 sequences, roughly 10% of them seen just once. This material consisted of PBMCs from the stem cell graft donor, taken from the stem cell graft. Receptor source: a human donor who donated a stem cell graft to a child with acute myeloid leukemia. The CDR3 runs from the conserved cysteine through the conserved F or W. The D gene is left open where the match is weak. Only some rows state a clone size, as once, few, many or a class for expanded clones.

j_call	d_call	v_call	clone_size	cdr3_nt	cdr3_aa
TRBJ1-5	.	TRBV28	few	TGTGCCACCTCGTCCCGGGACATAGGCAATCAGCCCCAGCATTTT	CATSSRDIGNQPQHF
TRBJ2-3	TRBD2	TRBV7-2	few	TGTGCCAGCAGCTTATACGGACTAGCGGCAGATACGCAGTATTTT	CASSLYGLAADTQYF
TRBJ2-2	.	TRBV6-1	few	TGTGCCAGCAGACCCCTCAGGAACACCGGGGAGCTGTTTTTT	CASRPLRNTGELFF
TRBJ1-5	.	TRBV5-1	few	TGCGCCAGCAGCTTGGACGGGGGCTCTCAGCCCCAGCATTTT	CASSLDGGSQPQHF
TRBJ2-3	TRBD2	TRBV5-6	few	TGTGCCAGCAGCTTGACTTTAGCGGGGGGTCGGGAAGATACGCAGTATTTT	CASSLTLAGGREDTQYF
TRBJ2-7	TRBD1	TRBV29-1	many	TGCAGCGTTGAGGGACAGGGATTAACCTACGAGCAGTACTTC	CSVEGQGLTYEQYF
TRBJ2-3	.	TRBV18	few	TGTGCCAGCTCGCGATCCGCCCACGCAAGCACAGATACGCAGTATTTT	CASSRSAHASTDTQYF
TRBJ2-2	.	TRBV7-9	few	TGTGCCAGCACGGGGGACCGACGAAACACCGGGGAGCTGTTTTTT	CASTGDRRNTGELFF
TRBJ2-3	TRBD1	TRBV29-1	.	TGCAGCGTGGCGAGGACAGGAAACACAGATACGCAGTATTTT	CSVARTGNTDTQYF
TRBJ2-1	TRBD2	TRBV19	.	TGTGCCAGTAGTACGTCTAGCGGGGCCTACAATGAGCAGTTCTTC	CASSTSSGAYNEQFF
TRBJ2-7	.	TRBV6-1	.	TGTGCCAGCACGGAGGGGGCGGGTTACGAGCAGTACTTC	CASTEGAGYEQYF
TRBJ2-7	.	TRBV29-1	many	TGCAGCGTTGAGGGAGACAGTTCCTACGAGCAGTACTTC	CSVEGDSSYEQYF
TRBJ2-7	TRBD2	TRBV6-1	many	TGTGCCAGCATTCCGCGGGGGACTAACTACGAGCAGTACTTC	CASIPRGTNYEQYF
TRBJ2-1	TRBD1	TRBV7-9	many	TGTGCCAGCAGCTCTTCGACAGGGGTCTACAATGAGCAGTTCTTC	CASSSSTGVYNEQFF
TRBJ2-3	.	TRBV12-3/TRBV12-4	few	TGTGCCAGCAGTGGGGATTCGGGCGGTACCACAGATACGCAGTATTTT	CASSGDSGGTTDTQYF
TRBJ2-5	.	TRBV20-1	.	TGCAGTGTCCCGACTAGGGGGCGTGAAGAGACCCAGTACTTC	CSVPTRGREETQYF
TRBJ2-1	TRBD2	TRBV30	.	TGTGCCTGGAGTCCTCCGGGACTAGCGGGTGAGCAGTTCTTC	CAWSPPGLAGEQFF
TRBJ2-2	.	TRBV12-3/TRBV12-4	many	TGTGCCAGCAGTTCTGAGGGTCTCGGGGAGCTGTTTTTT	CASSSEGLGELFF
TRBJ2-3	.	TRBV7-9	many	TGTGCCAGCAGCTGGGAGTGGGGCACAGATACGCAGTATTTT	CASSWEWGTDTQYF
TRBJ2-5	.	TRBV5-1	many	TGCGCCAGCAGCCCTACAGATGGTCAGGAGACCCAGTACTTC	CASSPTDGQETQYF
TRBJ2-1	TRBD2	TRBV28	many	TGTGCCAGCATCCCTGCGGGAGGATCCTACAATGAGCAGTTCTTC	CASIPAGGSYNEQFF
TRBJ2-1	.	TRBV6-2/TRBV6-3	.	TGTGCCAGCAGTTACTCGGGAGCCTCGAATGAGCAGTTCTTC	CASSYSGASNEQFF
TRBJ2-6	.	TRBV11-1	few	TGTGCCAGCAGCTTTACCCCGGGGGACAGAGCCTCTGGGGCCAACGTCCTGACTTTC	CASSFTPGDRASGANVLTF
TRBJ2-2	TRBD1	TRBV12-3/TRBV12-4	many	TGTGCCAGCAGGCCAGGACAGGCTGCCGGGGAGCTGTTTTTT	CASRPGQAAGELFF
TRBJ1-1	TRBD1	TRBV7-2	.	TGTGCCAGCACCTACGGGACAGGGCCCACTGAAGCTTTCTTT	CASTYGTGPTEAFF
TRBJ2-1	.	TRBV15	many	TGTGCCACCAGCAGAGATAGGTCGACCGGGTACAATGAGCAGTTCTTC	CATSRDRSTGYNEQFF
TRBJ1-2	TRBD1	TRBV5-6	few	TGTGCCAGCAGTACCGGGACAGGTAGCGGCTACACCTTC	CASSTGTGSGYTF
TRBJ2-7	.	TRBV14	.	TGTGCCAGCAGCCAAGAACTACCGGGACTCTCCTACGAGCAGTACTTC	CASSQELPGLSYEQYF
TRBJ2-3	TRBD2	TRBV4-1	many	TGCGCCAGCAGCCAAGATACGGGAGGGAGAGATTTAGGTACGCAGTATTTT	CASSQDTGGRDLGTQYF
TRBJ1-5	TRBD1	TRBV20-1	.	TGCAGTGCTAAGTGGACAGGCCTATATCAGCCCCAGCATTTT	CSAKWTGLYQPQHF
TRBJ2-7	TRBD1	TRBV27	.	TGTGCCAGCAGGCAGGGGACAGGCCGACCGGGGGAGCAGTACTTC	CASRQGTGRPGEQYF
TRBJ2-2	.	TRBV5-1	few	TGCGCCAGCAGCTCCGTAGGGGAGAACACCGGGGAGCTGTTTTTT	CASSSVGENTGELFF